This is a list of T cell receptor beta chains from one sample in a study of beta chain features in type 1 diabetes. Clones were read by immunoSEQ multiplex PCR, and TCRdb kept only the in-frame ones, dropping some. The data hold under 800,000 clones, with about a sixth observed a single time. Material for sequencing was naive CD4+ T cells from blood. These receptors all come from a man aged 18 to 35 in good health. Each CDR3 is given with its conserved first and last residue. Fields, in order: D gene, V gene, clone size, CDR3 length, J gene, CDR3 protein, CDR3 DNA. A D gene is named only where the DNA matches it firmly. Expanded clones get a size class; other rows say once, few or many, or leave the size out.

.	TRBV25-1	.	16	TRBJ2-3	CASSEFAGAGRDTQYF	TGTGCCAGCAGTGAATTCGCGGGGGCCGGACGGGATACGCAGTATTTT
TRBD2	TRBV29-1	few	16	TRBJ2-1	CSVPAWGGSSYNEQFF	TGCAGCGTTCCCGCTTGGGGCGGGAGCTCCTACAATGAGCAGTTCTTC
TRBD1	TRBV9	few	20	TRBJ1-4	CASSPAFGTGVNRGLEKLFF	TGTGCCAGCAGTCCAGCCTTCGGGACAGGGGTTAATAGGGGGCTTGAAAAACTGTTTTTT
TRBD2	TRBV7-2	.	12	TRBJ2-1	CASSSLAGAAIF	TGTGCCAGCAGCTCTTTAGCGGGAGCAGCGATCTTC
TRBD1	TRBV6-5	.	15	TRBJ2-3	CASRPTGVFTDTQYF	TGTGCCAGCAGACCTACAGGGGTCTTCACAGATACGCAGTATTTT
.	TRBV15	.	14	TRBJ1-6	CATSKSRGNSPLHF	TGTGCCACCAGCAAGTCCAGGGGTAATTCACCCCTCCACTTT
TRBD1	TRBV14	.	16	TRBJ1-1	CASSQVLGQGTTEAFF	TGTGCCAGCAGCCAAGTCTTAGGACAGGGGACGACTGAAGCTTTCTTT
TRBD1	TRBV15	.	14	TRBJ1-5	CATSRGQDNQPQHF	TGTGCCACCAGCAGGGGACAGGACAATCAGCCCCAGCATTTT
.	TRBV19	few	12	TRBJ2-3	CASSPTRDTQYF	TGTGCCAGTAGTCCGACTAGGGATACGCAGTATTTT
TRBD1	TRBV7-2	.	17	TRBJ2-1	CASNTRTGTGAYNEQFF	TGTGCCAGCAATACTCGGACGGGGACAGGGGCCTACAATGAGCAGTTCTTC
.	TRBV23-1	.	14	TRBJ2-2	CASSADRDTGELFF	TGCGCCAGCAGTGCGGACAGAGACACCGGGGAGCTGTTTTTT
.	TRBV2	.	11	TRBJ1-1	CASRAIKRAFF	TGTGCCAGCAGAGCTATAAAGAGGGCTTTCTTT
.	TRBV10-3	few	15	TRBJ2-3	CAISESGPARDTQYF	TGTGCCATCAGTGAGTCCGGGCCAGCACGCGATACGCAGTATTTT
TRBD1	TRBV28	.	16	TRBJ1-1	CASSSPQGAGNTEAFF	TGTGCCAGCAGTTCCCCACAGGGGGCGGGGAACACTGAAGCTTTCTTT
.	TRBV5-6	.	13	TRBJ2-5	CASSFWGLETQYF	TGTGCCAGCAGCTTCTGGGGATTAGAGACCCAGTACTTC
.	TRBV7-9	once	13	TRBJ1-5	CASSRYSNQPQHF	TGTGCCAGCAGCCGTTATAGCAATCAGCCCCAGCATTTT
TRBD1	TRBV29-1	few	15	TRBJ1-1	CSVGRTGDLNTEAFF	TGCAGCGTTGGAAGGACAGGAGACTTGAACACTGAAGCTTTCTTT
.	TRBV7-7	few	14	TRBJ2-3	CASSLKLSTDTQYF	TGTGCTAGCAGCTTAAAGTTGAGCACAGATACGCAGTATTTT
.	TRBV7-2	.	15	TRBJ2-7	CASSLGSGYSYEQYF	TGTGCCAGCAGCTTAGGGAGCGGCTATTCCTACGAGCAGTACTTC
TRBD1	TRBV28	few	13	TRBJ2-7	CASRRQGGHEQYF	TGTGCCAGCAGACGACAGGGGGGCCACGAGCAGTACTTC
.	TRBV7-9	few	13	TRBJ2-7	CASSFSPAYEQYF	TGTGCCAGCAGCTTCAGCCCTGCCTACGAGCAGTACTTC
TRBD2	TRBV10-3	few	13	TRBJ2-1	CAISSTGGNEQFF	TGTGCCATCAGTTCCACGGGGGGCAATGAGCAGTTCTTC
.	TRBV5-4	few	13	TRBJ2-7	CASSFRTTYEQYF	TGTGCCAGCAGCTTCCGGACAACCTACGAGCAGTACTTC
.	TRBV28	.	14	TRBJ1-4	CASSRGSLGEKLFF	TGTGCCAGCAGTAGGGGGTCACTCGGGGAAAAACTGTTTTTT
.	TRBV7-2	few	15	TRBJ2-3	CASRLGGTYTDTQYF	TGTGCCAGCAGGTTGGGCGGGACCTACACAGATACGCAGTATTTT
.	TRBV29-1	.	12	TRBJ2-7	CSVGRGVHEQYF	TGCAGCGTTGGGAGGGGCGTCCACGAGCAGTACTTC
.	TRBV11-1	.	14	TRBJ1-1	CASSFAPSNTEAFF	TGTGCCAGCAGCTTCGCCCCCTCGAACACTGAAGCTTTCTTT
TRBD2	TRBV2	.	14	TRBJ2-2	CASMGLAGVGELFF	TGTGCCAGCATGGGACTAGCGGGAGTCGGGGAGCTGTTTTTT
.	TRBV10-3	.	14	TRBJ1-1	CAISMQAGGTEAFF	TGTGCCATCAGTATGCAGGCAGGAGGCACTGAAGCTTTCTTT
.	TRBV9	few	14	TRBJ2-1	CASNPRPYGNEQFF	TGTGCCAGCAACCCCAGACCGTATGGCAATGAGCAGTTCTTC
.	TRBV19	.	13	TRBJ2-1	CASSMTRYGEQFF	TGTGCCAGTAGTATGACTAGGTATGGTGAGCAGTTCTTC
TRBD1	TRBV7-2	.	17	TRBJ1-5	CASSLVVAWDRGQPQHF	TGTGCCAGCAGCTTAGTCGTCGCTTGGGACAGGGGTCAGCCCCAGCATTTT
TRBD1	TRBV18	.	13	TRBJ1-2	CASSPRDSDGYTF	TGTGCCAGCTCACCCAGGGACAGCGATGGCTACACCTTC
.	TRBV7-8	.	17	TRBJ2-6	CASSLSRFDSGANVLTF	TGTGCCAGCAGCTTATCTAGGTTTGACTCTGGGGCCAACGTCCTGACTTTC
.	TRBV9	few	15	TRBJ1-1	CASRATAGFNTEAFF	TGTGCCAGCAGGGCGACCGCGGGGTTTAACACTGAAGCTTTCTTT
.	TRBV7-9	.	14	TRBJ2-7	CASSLALQSYEQYF	TGTGCCAGCAGCTTAGCGCTTCAATCCTACGAGCAGTACTTC
TRBD1	TRBV23-1	many	13	TRBJ1-2	CASSRGTGHGYTF	TGCGCCAGCAGTCGAGGGACAGGGCATGGCTACACCTTC
TRBD1	TRBV18	.	15	TRBJ2-2	CASPRGQGNTGELFF	TGTGCCAGCCCCAGGGGACAGGGGAACACCGGGGAGCTGTTTTTT
.	TRBV5-4	few	16	TRBJ1-5	CASSDRRSLTNQPQHF	TGTGCCAGCAGCGACCGACGGAGTCTGACCAATCAGCCCCAGCATTTT
.	TRBV19	.	15	TRBJ2-1	CASSMRQWVMNEQFF	TGTGCCAGTAGTATGCGGCAGTGGGTCATGAATGAGCAGTTCTTC
.	TRBV5-4	few	14	TRBJ2-6	CASSPLSGANVLTF	TGTGCCAGCAGCCCCCTCTCTGGGGCCAACGTCCTGACTTTC
.	TRBV7-2	.	12	TRBJ2-7	CASSLWGGEQYF	TGTGCCAGCAGCTTATGGGGCGGCGAGCAGTACTTC
TRBD2	TRBV7-2	few	16	TRBJ2-7	CASSLGTSGLYYEQYF	TGTGCCAGCAGCTTAGGGACTAGCGGCCTCTATTACGAGCAGTACTTC
TRBD1	TRBV18	.	15	TRBJ1-2	CASSQQRQGDYGYTF	TGTGCCAGCTCACAACAGCGACAGGGAGACTATGGCTACACCTTC
.	TRBV7-2	.	13	TRBJ1-2	CASSPRTAYGYTF	TGTGCCAGCAGCCCTAGGACAGCCTATGGCTACACCTTC
TRBD1	TRBV9	few	16	TRBJ1-6	CASSVAPGQGVSALHF	TGTGCCAGCAGCGTAGCCCCGGGACAGGGGGTATCGGCCCTCCACTTT
TRBD1	TRBV7-9	few	15	TRBJ2-3	CASSFYRGLTDTQYF	TGTGCCAGCAGCTTTTACAGGGGGCTCACAGATACGCAGTATTTT
.	TRBV29-1	few	13	TRBJ2-7	CSVAGGPDRGQYF	TGCAGCGTTGCAGGGGGGCCCGACCGAGGGCAGTACTTC
.	TRBV7-2	.	9	TRBJ1-1	CASSLRGLF	TGTGCCAGCAGCTTAAGGGGTCTCTTT
.	TRBV6-6	.	14	TRBJ2-2	CASGGVISAGELFF	TGTGCCAGCGGTGGGGTTATATCGGCCGGGGAGCTGTTTTTT
.	TRBV29-1	.	15	TRBJ2-7	CSVEYVQGLGGEQYF	TGCAGCGTTGAGTATGTACAGGGCCTAGGAGGCGAGCAGTACTTC
TRBD1	TRBV9	.	18	TRBJ2-1	CASSVGSGGTGSYNEQFF	TGTGCCAGCAGCGTAGGGTCGGGCGGGACAGGGTCCTACAATGAGCAGTTCTTC
.	TRBV7-3	few	14	TRBJ2-3	CASSLRGPTDTQYF	TGTGCCAGCAGCTTAAGGGGACCAACAGATACGCAGTATTTT